This TCR beta chain was captured by sequencing in a study of shared clonotypes between healthy human individuals. V lost 0 bases to trimming and J lost 6 bases, with 18 bases between them. The germline gives CDR1 SGHTA, CDR2 FQGNSA. The CDR3 is 17 amino acids. Profiling relied on immunoSEQ multiplex PCR, and the TCRdb table lists in-frame clones only, not all of them. The data show 2 million to 2.5 million clones, with approximately 95% seen just once and 0.39% held by the top ten. The gene calls are TRBV7-2 and TRBJ2-1; D is perhaps TRBD1 or TRBD2 (5 bases each). This receptor was taken from a young man in good health. Some clones in this sample may be carry-over from other donors' samples. The sequencing input was naive CD4+ T cells from PBMCs. Sample subset: CD45RA+ positively selected. The CDR3 spells CASSLAAGTPRANEQFF. For the CDR3, the DNA is TGTGCCAGCAGCTTAGCGGCAGGGACCCCCCGGGCCAATGAGCAGTTCTTC.